This T cell receptor (beta chain) came from a study of spatial heterogeneity in lung cancer. Study conclusions and caveats: Mutation tallies in tumors tracked expanded intratumoral alpha and beta TCR counts.

This clonotype qualifies as medium-sized (0.01 to 0.1%). Its matching antigen is unknown. This beta chain represents an off-target read in a library built for alpha chains; its size is of limited meaning. Time point in this sample: sample taken at primary tumor resection. J lost 8 bases, V lost 6 bases, and 2 bases had no gene match. The CDR3 length is 11 residues. A single record per CDR3 protein comes from TCRdb applying MiXCR to the 5' RACE reads. The table records more than 1,000 distinct CDR3 sequences, 10% to 15% of them present only once. V gene TRBV12-3 or TRBV12-4 combines with J gene TRBJ1-1; 8 bases map to TRBD1. The sample consisted of lung tumor tissue, taken at surgery. This clonotype originated in a male donor with early-stage non-small cell lung cancer. The CDR3 loop is CASRRTGEAFF. The CDR3 DNA follows: TGTGCCAGCAGAAGGACAGGGGAAGCTTTCTTT.